The rows below give T cell receptor beta chains drawn from one sample of a study of blood T cell repertoires in COVID-19. Profiled with immunoSEQ multiplex PCR; TCRdb holds only in-frame clones, not every one. The sample lists approximately 70,000 clones; approximately 79% were seen once. Sequencing was done on a sample of peripheral blood. Receptor source: a woman between 50 and 59 years old with acute or convalescent COVID-19. CDR3s include the opening cysteine and the closing phenylalanine or tryptophan. The order of the fields is J gene, D gene, V gene, clone size, CDR3 DNA, CDR3 protein. D genes are given only for firm matches. Clone size is not always given. Where it is, it says once, few, many or a class for expanded clones.

TRBJ1-5 TRBD1 TRBV18 . TGTGCCAGCTCACTCCTATCCTCCGGGACAGGGGGCGCAGATACCCAGCATTTT CASSLLSSGTGGADTQHF
TRBJ2-7 . TRBV7-9 . TGTGCCAGCAGCCCCGGGGGAGTCTACGAGCAGTACTTC CASSPGGVYEQYF
TRBJ2-1 TRBD1 TRBV18 . TGTGCCAGCTCAAGGTCCGGGACAGGGGGTGACAATGAGCAGTTCTTC CASSRSGTGGDNEQFF
TRBJ2-1 TRBD2 TRBV7-2 . TGTGCCAGCAGCTTTGGAACTAGCGGGCGGAATAATGAGCAGTTCTTC CASSFGTSGRNNEQFF
TRBJ1-1 . TRBV6-5 . TGTGCCAGCAGTTACTCTCTGGACAGCTCTTCTACTGAAGCTTTCTTT CASSYSLDSSSTEAFF
TRBJ1-1 . TRBV18 . TGTGCCAGCTCACCACCGGTTCGGGGGAACACTGAAGCTTTCTTT CASSPPVRGNTEAFF
TRBJ2-7 TRBD2 TRBV10-2 . TGCGCCAGCACCAAGTTGGAAGCGGGGGGCTCTGTATACTTC CASTKLEAGGSVYF
TRBJ2-7 TRBD2 TRBV5-1 . TGCGCCAGCAGCTCCGCGTCTAGCGGAAACTACGAGCAGTACTTC CASSSASSGNYEQYF
TRBJ2-3 . TRBV6-5 . TGTGCCAGCAGTTACGCAGCGGCTAGCACAGATACGCAGTATTTT CASSYAAASTDTQYF
TRBJ1-4 . TRBV4-2 . TGTGCCAGCAGCCAAGAATTGGCAGGGGATGAAAAACTGTTTTTT CASSQELAGDEKLFF
TRBJ2-1 . TRBV7-8 . TGTGCCAGCAGCCCAGTCCCCCCCCTGTACTACAATGAGCAGTTCTTC CASSPVPPLYYNEQFF
TRBJ2-5 . TRBV11-2 . TGTGCCAGCAGCTTAGATCCTCTGGGGAGACAAGAGACCCAGTACTTC CASSLDPLGRQETQYF
TRBJ2-1 TRBD1 TRBV6-2/TRBV6-3 . TGTGCCAGCAGTTACACACAGGGGAATGAGCAGTTCTTC CASSYTQGNEQFF
TRBJ1-6 . TRBV5-1 . TGCGCCAGCAGCTTGGACAGGGTGTTTAATTCACCCCTCCACTTT CASSLDRVFNSPLHF
TRBJ1-1 . TRBV5-1 . TGCGCCAGATTCCCAGGGAACACTGAAGCTTTCTTT CARFPGNTEAFF
TRBJ2-1 TRBD2 TRBV7-2 . TGTGCCAGCAGCTTAGTCGCGGGAGCTTACAATGAGCAGTTCTTC CASSLVAGAYNEQFF
TRBJ1-1 . TRBV19 . TGTGCCAGTAGTGCTATCTCGAACACTGAAGCTTTCTTT CASSAISNTEAFF
TRBJ1-2 . TRBV3-1/TRBV3-2 . TGTGCCAGCAGCCAATCAGGGGACTATGGCTACACCTTC CASSQSGDYGYTF
TRBJ1-2 TRBD1 TRBV5-8 . TGTGCCAGCAGCCCCATGACAGGGATAGTCTATGGCTACACCTTC CASSPMTGIVYGYTF
TRBJ2-3 . TRBV7-9 once TGTGCCAGCAGCTTAGCCGGGACTGGACTCACAGATACGCAGTATTTT CASSLAGTGLTDTQYF
TRBJ2-3 . TRBV7-9 . TGTGCCAGCAGCTTTATCACACTAGACACAGATACGCAGTATTTT CASSFITLDTDTQYF
TRBJ2-3 . TRBV29-1 . TGCAGCGGAGAGGAGGGGGCTCGGGGCGATACGCAGTATTTT CSGEEGARGDTQYF
TRBJ1-3 . TRBV11-2 . TGTGCCAGCAGCTTAGGGGCCAACTCTGGAAACACCATATATTTT CASSLGANSGNTIYF